This entry lists 19 T cell receptor beta chains sequenced from one sample in a study of T cells in Graves' hyperthyroidism and ophthalmopathy. Researchers amplified the TCR beta CDR3 regions from RNA transcripts. HTBI primers were employed in a first-round RT-PCR of the TCR CDR3. MiXCR, applied by TCRdb to the multiplex PCR reads, yields one record per CDR3 protein. The table includes about half a million distinct CDR3 sequences, approximately 25% detected once. The sequenced sample consisted of blood. Receptors originate from a woman aged 25 to 39 with Graves' ophthalmopathy.

The J gene is TRBJ2-7, the V gene TRBV28; 9 nucleotides line up with TRBD1. V shed 0 bases and J 6 bases; nucleotides not matched to a gene: 3. Germline-derived CDR1 and CDR2 are MDHEN and SYDVKM. The length of the CDR3 is 14 residues. Written as DNA, the CDR3 is TGTGCCAGCAGTTTATGGGACAGGGGCGCCGAGCAGTACTTC. As protein: CASSLWDRGAEQYF.

This clonotype occurred many times. V usage is TRBV5-1 and J usage is TRBJ1-2; 8 bases agree with TRBD1. The V gene's germline CDR1 is SGHRS and CDR2 YFSETQ. The CDR3 sequence is 15 residues long. V dropped 4 bases and J dropped 5; count of bases not matched to a gene: 10. CDR3 DNA: TGCGCCAGCAGCCCAGGGGACAGGACCGCATATGGCTACACCTTC. Its protein product is CASSPGDRTAYGYTF.

The chain is built from TRBV19 and TRBJ2-5, with unresolved D. The germline V gene has CDR1 LNHDA and CDR2 SQIVND (reference sequence). The CDR3 is 13 residues long. Between the trimmed V and J ends, which lost 7 bases and 4 bases, there was a span of 13 bases. The CDR3 DNA reads as TGTGCCAGTACCCCGCCTTCGGGAGAGACCCAGTACTTC. The encoded protein is CASTPPSGETQYF.

In this sample, this clonotype turned up a few times. The genes are TRBV7-3 and TRBJ1-1; maybe TRBD1 (5 bases). Germline CDR1 is SGHTA and CDR2 is FQGTGA. The CDR3 loop spans 14 amino acids. Trimming took 3 bases from V and 7 from J, leaving 15 bases between them. CDR3 in DNA: TGTGCCAGCAGCTTCTCGGGGGGTGACAGTGAAGCTTTCTTT. This gives the protein CASSFSGGDSEAFF.

The chain links TRBV20-1 to TRBJ2-2; TRBD2 matches 11 bases. Germline assignment: CDR1 DFQATT and CDR2 SNEGSKA (reference sequence). This CDR3 is built from 15 residues. After removal of 3 bases from V and 6 bases from J, the junction contained 6 bases not matched to a gene. CDR3 sequence: CSARSLAGGPGELFF. The CDR3 DNA is TGCAGTGCTAGGTCCTTAGCGGGGGGGCCCGGGGAGCTGTTTTTT.

CDR3 nucleotide sequence: TGTGCCACCGCCAGGGGGGCCCAGGGGCCCCAGCATTTT. Translated: CATARGAQGPQHF. The rearrangement uses TRBV24-1 and TRBJ1-5; 7 bases are a match to TRBD1. V lost 9 bases to trimming and J lost 9 bases; unmatched junction nucleotides: 10. The CDR3 runs 13 residues. CDR1 and CDR2 from the germline V gene are KGHDR and SFDVKD.

This clonotype was recorded at least ten times. This rearrangement joins TRBV11-1 to TRBJ2-7, with 7 nucleotides matching TRBD1. Germline CDR1 is SGHAT and CDR2 is FQDESV (reference sequence). The CDR3 runs 14 residues. Trimming removed 4 bases from V and 13 bases from J; junction bases left unmatched: 16. CDR3: CASSSQRDGTAYYF. Here the CDR3 DNA reads TGTGCCAGCAGCTCCCAAAGAGACGGGACAGCTTATTACTTC.

This clonotype appeared many times. V is TRBV7-2 and J is TRBJ1-3; 7 bases are a match to TRBD1. CDR1 is SGHTA, CDR2 FQGNSA, per germline. With 6 bases clipped from V and 2 bases from J, the junction kept 4 bases outside the gene matches. The CDR3 contains 14 residues. The CDR3 DNA reads TGTGCCAGCAGACCTACAGGGGCTGGAAACACCATATATTTT. Its protein is CASRPTGAGNTIYF.

This clonotype was observed a few times. The rearrangement uses TRBV6-5 and TRBJ1-2; 8 nucleotides match TRBD1. The CDR3 has 15 amino acids. The trim removed 4 bases at V and 4 bases at J, leaving 8 bases unmatched. Per germline, CDR1 MNHEY and CDR2 SVGAGI. CDR3 loop: CASSSRQGISYGYTF. The DNA of the CDR3 is TGTGCCAGCAGTTCGCGACAGGGGATAAGCTATGGCTACACCTTC.

This clonotype was detected many times. This chain connects TRBV6-5 to TRBJ1-1; 8 nucleotides line up with TRBD1. This CDR3 is built from 15 residues. Germline CDR1 and CDR2: MNHEY and SVGAGI. V was pared by 5 bases and J by 0 bases, with 5 bases of the junction left unmatched. CDR3 loop: CASSMRQGMNTEAFF. The CDR3 DNA follows: TGTGCCAGCAGTATGCGACAGGGGATGAACACTGAAGCTTTCTTT.

The chain employs TRBV4-1 and TRBJ1-2; D not resolved. V dropped 0 bases and J dropped 8 bases, with 13 bases sitting between them. The CDR3 runs 14 residues. CDR1 and CDR2 from the germline V gene are MGHRA and YSYEKL. CDR3 region: CASSQEAAGGGYTF. In DNA, the CDR3 is TGCGCCAGCAGCCAAGAAGCTGCGGGTGGGGGCTACACCTTC.

The table lists this clonotype with many counts. CDR3 DNA: TGTGCCAGCAGGGCTACAGGGGGAGAGACCCAGTACTTC. Amino acids: CASRATGGETQYF. This chain links TRBV2 with TRBJ2-5, with 8 bases lining up with TRBD1. Unmatched junction bases numbered 4, after V lost 6 bases and J lost 4 bases. CDR3 length: 13 amino acids. Germline CDR1 and CDR2: SNHLY and FYNNEI.

V is TRBV12-3 or TRBV12-4 and J is TRBJ1-2, with D uncertain. Between the trimmed V and J ends, which lost 2 bases and 6 bases, there was a span of 10 bases. The CDR3 length is 13 residues. In DNA, the CDR3 is TGTGCCAGCAGTTTAAGGGTGGGCAATGGCTACACCTTC. This gives the protein CASSLRVGNGYTF.

With respect to this clonotype: This may be a read error, as it is one base from a much larger clone. J is TRBJ1-5 and V is TRBV6-5; TRBD1 is a possible D gene (6 bases). V dropped 2 bases and J dropped 9 bases, with 8 bases sitting between them. This CDR3 has 12 amino acids. CDR1 and CDR2 from the germline V gene are MNHEY and SVGAGI. The CDR3 sequence: CASSYQGGPQHF. The CDR3 region has the DNA TGTGCCAGCAGTTACCAAGGGGGGCCCCAGCATTTT.

The rearrangement joins TRBV12-3 or TRBV12-4 to TRBJ1-2, with TRBD1 identical over 7 bases. The V segment lost 8 bases and the J segment 7 bases; nucleotides outside the gene matches: 13. The CDR3 covers 14 residues. DNA of the CDR3: TGTGCCAGCCAAGGGGGCAGCCTAATGCGTGGCTACACCTTC. Residues: CASQGGSLMRGYTF.

The chain couples TRBV7-3 to TRBJ2-7; 12 nucleotides match TRBD2. The CDR3 totals 16 residues. Germline lookup yields CDR1 SGHTA and CDR2 FQGTGA. The junction had 3 bases not matched to a gene; V was cut back by 0 bases and J by 3 bases. CDR3 sequence reads: CASSLTATSGSYEQYF. In nucleotides, the CDR3 is TGTGCCAGCAGCTTAACGGCGACTAGCGGGAGCTACGAGCAGTACTTC.

In this sample, this clonotype turned up a few times. The chain joins TRBV2 to TRBJ1-1; D may be TRBD1 (5 bases). The CDR3 length is 15 residues. The V gene's germline CDR1 is SNHLY and CDR2 FYNNEI. Trimming took off 0 bases at V and 1 base at J, with 9 bases between the two ends. Here the CDR3 DNA reads TGTGCCAGCAGTGAAGCGGGACTCAAGAACACTGAAGCTTTCTTT. As protein: CASSEAGLKNTEAFF.

This clonotype was counted many times. V usage is TRBV9 and J usage is TRBJ2-2; D possibly corresponds to TRBD2 (7 bases). CDR3 length: 15 residues. Germline lookup yields CDR1 SGDLS and CDR2 YYNGEE. V shed 4 bases and J shed 6 bases, with 16 bases lying between them. The CDR3 loop reads CASSPIWGGPGELFF. The CDR3 DNA reads as TGTGCCAGCAGCCCCATTTGGGGGGGCCCCGGGGAGCTGTTTTTT. Looking up the rest from reference TRBV9 and TRBJ2-2 gives the full variable domain: DSGVTQTPKHLITATGQRVTLRCSPRSGDLSVYWYQQSLDQGLQFLIQYYNGEERAKGNILERFSAQQFPDLHSELNLSSLELGDSALYFCASSPIWGGPGELFFGEGSRLTVL.

This clonotype has a count of ten or more. Being one base from a much bigger clone, this may be a read error. The chain has TRBV9 and TRBJ1-5; D is uncertain. Trimming removed 0 bases at V and 9 bases at J, with 13 bases between. The CDR3 has 14 amino acids. Germline CDR1 SGDLS, CDR2 YYNGEE. The chain's CDR3 is CASSVDGLGPPQHF. The CDR3, as DNA: TGTGCCAGCAGCGTAGACGGTTTGGGTCCGCCCCAGCATTTT.